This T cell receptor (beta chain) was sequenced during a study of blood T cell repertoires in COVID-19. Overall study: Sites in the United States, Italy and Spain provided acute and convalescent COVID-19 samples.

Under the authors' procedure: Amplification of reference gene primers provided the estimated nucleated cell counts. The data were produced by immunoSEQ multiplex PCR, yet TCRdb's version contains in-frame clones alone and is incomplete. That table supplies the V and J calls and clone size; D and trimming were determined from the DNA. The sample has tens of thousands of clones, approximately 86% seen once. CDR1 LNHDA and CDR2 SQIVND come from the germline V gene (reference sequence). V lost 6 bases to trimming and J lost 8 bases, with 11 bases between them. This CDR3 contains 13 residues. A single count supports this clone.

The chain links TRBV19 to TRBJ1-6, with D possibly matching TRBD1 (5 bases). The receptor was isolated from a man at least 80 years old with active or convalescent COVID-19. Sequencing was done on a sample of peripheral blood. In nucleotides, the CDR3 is TGTGCCAGTAGGCGGACATTAGATTCACCCCTCCACTTT. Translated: CASRRTLDSPLHF.